Listed below are T cell receptor beta chains from one sample, sequenced in a study of monozygotic twins with inflammatory bowel disease. For each CDR3 protein, TCRdb gives one entry from its re-call of the 5' RACE reads, without DNA. Its table records 140,000 to 150,000 distinct CDR3 sequences. Sample: blood. Receptors were obtained from a human donor with ulcerative colitis or Crohn's disease, or a healthy co-twin of an affected twin (not recorded which). The CDR3 runs from the conserved cysteine through the conserved F or W. Clone size, where shown, is once, few, many, or a class for clones that have expanded.

CDR3 length | J gene | clone size | V gene | CDR3 protein
16 | TRBJ2-5 | NA | TRBV24-1 | CATSDLKREGRETQYF
16 | TRBJ2-2 | NA | TRBV6-1 | CATRRLAGLVAGELFF
13 | TRBJ1-2 | NA | TRBV30 | CAWSVWWGRGYTF
16 | TRBJ2-7 | NA | TRBV12-3/TRBV12-4 | CASSPPSGDGAYEQYF
15 | TRBJ2-2 | NA | TRBV28 | CASSLTGTGGGELFF
16 | TRBJ2-2 | NA | TRBV6-1 | CASSALTVANTGELFF
12 | TRBJ2-1 | NA | TRBV19 | CASSHQGDEQFF
11 | TRBJ2-7 | NA | TRBV29-1 | CSVGRTYEQYF
12 | TRBJ1-1 | NA | TRBV24-1 | CATSDPGTEAFF
13 | TRBJ2-7 | NA | TRBV7-9 | CASSLKGSYEQYF
16 | TRBJ2-2 | NA | TRBV5-1 | CASSRLAGGNTGELFF
15 | TRBJ1-2 | NA | TRBV5-1 | CASSLGIGTGQGYTF
14 | TRBJ2-3 | NA | TRBV20-1 | CSASPRVGTDTQYF
16 | TRBJ1-5 | NA | TRBV5-5 | CASSHLRDRGTQPQHF
15 | TRBJ2-6 | NA | TRBV27 | CASSLSSSGANVLTF
14 | TRBJ2-1 | NA | TRBV5-4 | CASSSSDSYNEQFF
15 | TRBJ2-3 | NA | TRBV5-1 | CASSLGGTGLDTQYF
17 | TRBJ2-1 | NA | TRBV20-1 | CSASGTSGRVGYNEQFF
15 | TRBJ2-7 | NA | TRBV9 | CASSVAQGTTYEQYF
17 | TRBJ2-2 | NA | TRBV7-3 | CASSPGGGLVNTGELFF
14 | TRBJ1-6 | NA | TRBV5-1 | CASSQGQTNSPLHF
12 | TRBJ2-1 | NA | TRBV20-1 | CSVGGSYNEQFF
16 | TRBJ2-2 | NA | TRBV11-2 | CASSLEVQGWTGELFF
14 | TRBJ2-2 | NA | TRBV3-1 | CASSQVGYRGELFF
15 | TRBJ2-1 | NA | TRBV19 | CASTTGTGKYNEQFF
16 | TRBJ1-6 | NA | TRBV6-1 | CASSLLSDSYNSPLHF
15 | TRBJ1-5 | NA | TRBV7-9 | CASSLAQGSNQPQHF
15 | TRBJ2-5 | NA | TRBV29-1 | CSVEDPGRPQETQYF
15 | TRBJ1-2 | NA | TRBV28 | CASSPPQGAIYGYTF
18 | TRBJ2-7 | NA | TRBV4-3 | CASSQEGTRGGKAYEQYF
14 | TRBJ2-5 | NA | TRBV4-2 | CASSSKVGRETQYF
16 | TRBJ1-1 | medium-sized | TRBV7-9 | CASSPGTGPMNTEAFF
16 | TRBJ2-2 | NA | TRBV24-1 | CATSDHNRGAAGELFF
16 | TRBJ2-4 | NA | TRBV15 | CATSRDPGGGKNIQYF
16 | TRBJ1-3 | NA | TRBV7-9 | CASSYTGGPPGNTIYF
13 | TRBJ1-1 | NA | TRBV19 | CASSIYRATEAFF
15 | TRBJ1-1 | NA | TRBV5-6 | CASSWRDRGNTEAFF
15 | TRBJ2-7 | NA | TRBV12-3/TRBV12-4 | CASSSPTSVTYEQYF
13 | TRBJ1-1 | NA | TRBV5-4 | CASSFSQNTEAFF
14 | TRBJ2-7 | NA | TRBV3-1 | CASSLSEVTNVQYF
16 | TRBJ2-5 | NA | TRBV27 | CASSPNRTRIPETQYF
15 | TRBJ2-1 | NA | TRBV12-3/TRBV12-4 | CAITSVAGGPREQFF
13 | TRBJ1-4 | NA | TRBV5-1 | CASTGTGGAELFF
18 | TRBJ1-5 | NA | TRBV20-1 | CSARDREGPIVGNQPQHF
13 | TRBJ2-1 | NA | TRBV12-3/TRBV12-4 | CASSLGVPGEQFF
14 | TRBJ1-2 | NA | TRBV9 | CASSVEGRNYGYTF
16 | TRBJ2-1 | NA | TRBV7-2 | CASSSTRTSGSDEQFF
14 | TRBJ2-4 | NA | TRBV7-9 | CASSLEQGRDIQYF
13 | TRBJ2-5 | NA | TRBV29-1 | CSVVTGGSETQYF
15 | TRBJ2-7 | NA | TRBV7-6 | CASSPRTGWAYEQYF
17 | TRBJ1-4 | NA | TRBV28 | CASSPPIIQATNEKLFF
15 | TRBJ2-1 | NA | TRBV6-1 | CASSDRDRGTNEQFF
15 | TRBJ1-5 | NA | TRBV24-1 | CATSRSGESNQPQHF
14 | TRBJ2-7 | NA | TRBV5-1 | CASSLVGPTYEQYF
14 | TRBJ1-4 | NA | TRBV27 | CASSLGPTTGKVFF
15 | TRBJ2-5 | NA | TRBV5-1 | CASSVGLAGVETQYF
12 | TRBJ2-7 | NA | TRBV20-1 | CSARADSYEQYF